This TCR delta chain was obtained from a study of human gamma delta and Vdelta1 T cells. The CDR3 is 16 amino acids. The V gene's germline CDR1 is TSWWSYY and CDR2 QGS. V dropped 1 base and J dropped 1 base, with 13 bases sitting between them. TCRdb called clones from the PCR reads again using CATT. This sample has about 4,000 delta-chain clones, with 20% to 30% found just once. This TCR was sampled from a human donor in good health. This sequence joins TRDV1 and TRDJ1; D uncertain. The specimen was naive CD27+ Vdelta1 gamma-delta T cells from blood. CDR3 coding DNA: TGTGCTCTTGGGGAACCTTTAGGGGCCCTCACCGATAAACTCATCTTT. It translates to CALGEPLGALTDKLIF.